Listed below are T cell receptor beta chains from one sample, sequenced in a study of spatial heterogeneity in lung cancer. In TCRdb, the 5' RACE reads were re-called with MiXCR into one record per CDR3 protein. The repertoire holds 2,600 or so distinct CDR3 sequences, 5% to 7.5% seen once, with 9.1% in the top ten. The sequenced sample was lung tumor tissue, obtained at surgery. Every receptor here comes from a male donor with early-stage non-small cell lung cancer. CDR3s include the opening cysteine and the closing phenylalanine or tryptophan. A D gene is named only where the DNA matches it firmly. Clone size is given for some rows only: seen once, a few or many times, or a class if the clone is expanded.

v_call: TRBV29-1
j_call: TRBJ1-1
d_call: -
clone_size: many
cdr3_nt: TGCAGCGTACCTCGGGCAGGGAGGGGCACTGAAGCTTTCTTT
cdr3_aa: CSVPRAGRGTEAFF

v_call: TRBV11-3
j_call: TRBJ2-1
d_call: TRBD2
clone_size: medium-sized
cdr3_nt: TGTGCCAGCAGCGGGTTATCGCTCGCGGGAGGCCGCAATGAGCAGTTCTTC
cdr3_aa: CASSGLSLAGGRNEQFF

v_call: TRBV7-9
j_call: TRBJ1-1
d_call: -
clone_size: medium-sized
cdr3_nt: TGTGCCAGCAGCTCCCCGAACTCCGACAGTCGCGAAGCTTTCTTT
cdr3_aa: CASSSPNSDSREAFF

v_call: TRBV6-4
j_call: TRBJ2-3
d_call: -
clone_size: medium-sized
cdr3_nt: TGTGCCAGCAGTGACGGGCAGGGAGCGGATACGCAGTATTTT
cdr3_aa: CASSDGQGADTQYF

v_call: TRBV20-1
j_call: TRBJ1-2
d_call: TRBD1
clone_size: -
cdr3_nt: TGCAGTGCCCCAGGACAGGGGGCCTATGGCTACACCTTC
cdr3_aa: CSAPGQGAYGYTF

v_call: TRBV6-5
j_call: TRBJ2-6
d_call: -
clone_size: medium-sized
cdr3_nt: TGTGCCAGCAGTTACTCTGGGCAGGACAGCTCTGGGGCCAACGTCCTGACTTTC
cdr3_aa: CASSYSGQDSSGANVLTF

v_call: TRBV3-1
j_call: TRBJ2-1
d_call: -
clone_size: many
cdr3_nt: TGTGCCAGCAGCCCAACCAGAGGGAGGTACAATGAGCAGTTCTTC
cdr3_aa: CASSPTRGRYNEQFF

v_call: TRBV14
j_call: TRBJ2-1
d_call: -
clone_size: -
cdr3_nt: TGTGCCAGCAGCCGCACTAAGGGACTGACTCACTCCTACAATGAGCAGTTCTTC
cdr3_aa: CASSRTKGLTHSYNEQFF

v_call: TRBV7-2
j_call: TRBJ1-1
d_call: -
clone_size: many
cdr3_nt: TGTGCCAGCAGCTCCCAGAGGAACACTGAAGCTTTCTTT
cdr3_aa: CASSSQRNTEAFF

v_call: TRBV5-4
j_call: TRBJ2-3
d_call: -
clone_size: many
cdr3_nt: TGTGCCAGCAGCCAGAACACAGATACGCAGTATTTT
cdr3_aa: CASSQNTDTQYF

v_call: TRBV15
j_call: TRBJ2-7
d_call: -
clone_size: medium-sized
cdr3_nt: TGTGCCACCAGCAGAGGTGGGGACTCCTTGGAGCAGTACTTC
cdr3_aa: CATSRGGDSLEQYF

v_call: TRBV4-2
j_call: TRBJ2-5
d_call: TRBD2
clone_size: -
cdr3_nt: TGTGCCAGCAGCCCTACTAGCGTCGGAGAGACCCAGTACTTC
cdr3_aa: CASSPTSVGETQYF

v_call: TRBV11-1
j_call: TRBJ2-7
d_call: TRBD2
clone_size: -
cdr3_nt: TGTGCCAGCACCTTATCGGGACTAGCGTGCGAGCAGTACTTC
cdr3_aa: CASTLSGLACEQYF

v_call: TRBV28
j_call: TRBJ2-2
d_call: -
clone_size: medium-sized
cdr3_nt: TGTGCCAGCTTACCGTATCAGAACACCGGGGAGCTGTTTTTT
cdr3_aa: CASLPYQNTGELFF

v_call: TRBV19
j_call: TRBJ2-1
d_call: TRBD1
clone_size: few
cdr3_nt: TGTGCCAGTAGTACGGGACAGGGAGGGCCGGTTGGTCCGGGGTATGAGCAGTTCTTC
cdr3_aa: CASSTGQGGPVGPGYEQFF

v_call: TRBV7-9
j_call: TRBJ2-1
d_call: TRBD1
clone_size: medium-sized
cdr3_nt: TGTGCCAGCAGCTTGACAGGGGGTATCGATGAGCAGTTCTTC
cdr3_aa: CASSLTGGIDEQFF

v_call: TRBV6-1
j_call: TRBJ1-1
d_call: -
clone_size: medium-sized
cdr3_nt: TGTGCCAGCAAAGCCGGGAGGGACACTGAAGCTTTCTTT
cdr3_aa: CASKAGRDTEAFF

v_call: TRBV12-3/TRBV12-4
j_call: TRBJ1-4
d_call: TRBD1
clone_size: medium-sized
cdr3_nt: TGTGCCAGCAGCCCACTGGGGACAGGCGGTGAAAAACTGTTTTTT
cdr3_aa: CASSPLGTGGEKLFF

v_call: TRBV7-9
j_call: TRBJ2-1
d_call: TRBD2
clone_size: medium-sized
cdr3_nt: TGTGCCAGCAGCTTAGATAGCGGGAGGAGGAATGAGCAGTTCTTC
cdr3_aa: CASSLDSGRRNEQFF

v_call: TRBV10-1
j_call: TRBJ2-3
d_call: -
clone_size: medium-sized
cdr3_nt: TGCGCCAGCAGTGGTGGACTTACCTCAGATACGCAGTATTTT
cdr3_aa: CASSGGLTSDTQYF

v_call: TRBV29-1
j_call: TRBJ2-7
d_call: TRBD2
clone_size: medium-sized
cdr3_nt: TGCAGCGTCCACGGACTAGCGGACGGCTCCTACGAGCAGTACTTC
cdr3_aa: CSVHGLADGSYEQYF

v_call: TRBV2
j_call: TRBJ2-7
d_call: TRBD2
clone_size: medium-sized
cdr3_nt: TGTGCCAGCGGGGCTAGCGGGAACCGTAAGGAGCAGTACTTC
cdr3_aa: CASGASGNRKEQYF

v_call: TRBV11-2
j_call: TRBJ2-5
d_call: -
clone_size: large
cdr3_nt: TGTGCCAGCAGCTTAGCGGCCAGGGGCCCCCAAGAGACCCAGTACTTC
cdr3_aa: CASSLAARGPQETQYF

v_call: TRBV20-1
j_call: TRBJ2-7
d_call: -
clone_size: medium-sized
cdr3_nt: TGCAGTGCTAGAGAGTGGTTAACGGGGTACGGCTACGAGCAGTACTTC
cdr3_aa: CSAREWLTGYGYEQYF

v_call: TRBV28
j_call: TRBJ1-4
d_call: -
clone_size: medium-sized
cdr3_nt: TGTGCCACCATCACAGGGAATAATGAAAAACTGTTTTTT
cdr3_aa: CATITGNNEKLFF

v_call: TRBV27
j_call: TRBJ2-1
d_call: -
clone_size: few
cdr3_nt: TGTGCCAGCAGTCGCAAGGGGACCCCCGATGGGGGTGAGCAGTTCTTC
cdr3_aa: CASSRKGTPDGGEQFF

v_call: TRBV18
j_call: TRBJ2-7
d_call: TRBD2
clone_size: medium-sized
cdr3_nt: TGTGCCAGCTCGCCTAATAGCGGGAGCGCTTCTTACGAGCAGTACTTC
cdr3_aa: CASSPNSGSASYEQYF

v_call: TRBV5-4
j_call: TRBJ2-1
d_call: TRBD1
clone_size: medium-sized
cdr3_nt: TGTGCCAGCAGCCCGGACAGGGTTGTGCGTGAGCAGTTCTTC
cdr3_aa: CASSPDRVVREQFF

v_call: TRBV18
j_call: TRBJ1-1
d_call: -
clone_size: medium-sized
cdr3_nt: TGTGCCAGCTCACCGACGGGGATGAACACTGAAGCTTTCTTT
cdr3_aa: CASSPTGMNTEAFF

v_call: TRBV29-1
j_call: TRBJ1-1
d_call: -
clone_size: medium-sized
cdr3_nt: TGCAGTCCCGGGGGGGACACTGAAGCTTTCTTT
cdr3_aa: CSPGGDTEAFF

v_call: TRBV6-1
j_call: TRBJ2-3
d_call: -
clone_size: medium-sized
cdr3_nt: TGTGCCAGCAGTGAGCGCTACAGTAGCACAGATACGCAGTATTTT
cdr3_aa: CASSERYSSTDTQYF